The next 24 T cell receptor beta chains were all read from a single sample in a study of spatial heterogeneity in lung cancer. TCRdb processed the 5' RACE reads anew with MiXCR; each CDR3 protein has one entry. The sample consists of about 38,000 distinct CDR3 sequences, about 5% of them appearing once. Documented time point: sample taken at primary tumor resection. Sequences were derived from PBMCs, sampled at surgery. These receptors originate from a female donor with early-stage non-small cell lung cancer.

This clonotype was seen repeatedly, ten times or more. This may stem from a read error, because a much larger clone lies one nucleotide away. The chain joins TRBV5-6 to TRBJ2-4, with D hard to call. The CDR3 sequence is 18 residues long. V lost 1 base, J lost 8 bases, and 25 bases lay in between. The V gene's germline CDR1 is SGHDT and CDR2 YYEEEE. CDR3: CASSLTALDGSPGDIQYF. The CDR3, as DNA: TGTGCCAGCAGCTTGACCGCCCTAGACGGGTCCCCTGGTGACATTCAGTACTTC.

This clonotype came up many times. This chain joins TRBV3-1 and TRBJ1-2; D is unresolved. The CDR3 length is 12 residues. V was cut by 2 bases and J by 4 bases, with 5 bases left in between. Germline values: CDR1 LGHDT, CDR2 YNNKEL (reference sequence). CDR3 in amino acids: CASSQLRYGYTF. The CDR3, as DNA: TGTGCCAGCAGCCAACTCCGCTATGGCTACACCTTC.

The sample holds a few counts of this clonotype. This chain joins TRBV30 and TRBJ2-3; no clear D. Per germline, CDR1 GTSNPN and CDR2 SVGIG (reference sequence). Between the trimmed V and J ends, which lost 4 bases and 4 bases, there was a span of 9 bases. The CDR3 consists of 12 residues. The CDR3 region is CAWNSIADTQYF. Here the CDR3 DNA reads TGTGCCTGGAATTCTATCGCAGATACGCAGTATTTT.

In regard to this clonotype: A read error may produce the germline difference seen at one junction end. The chain links TRBV7-7 to TRBJ2-3; no clear D gene. Per germline, CDR1 SSHAT and CDR2 FNYEAQ (reference sequence). The CDR3 covers 13 residues. The CDR3 DNA reads TGTGCTAGCAGCTTGGATGTGGGAGATACGCAGTATTTT. Protein: CASSLDVGDTQYF. The entire variable domain, with the rest obtained from reference TRBV7-7 and TRBJ2-3, is as follows: GAGVSQSPRYKVTKRGQDVTLRCDPISSHATLYWYQQALGQGPEFLTYFNYEAQPDKSGLPSDRFSAERPEGSISTLTIQRTEQRDSAMYRCASSLDVGDTQYFGPGTRLTVL.

This clonotype showed up just a few times. The genes are TRBV15 and TRBJ2-3, with 7 nucleotides matching TRBD1. This CDR3 is built from 17 residues. V was pared by 0 bases and J by 1 base, with 7 bases of the junction left unmatched. In germline, CDR1 is LNHNV, CDR2 YYDKDF (reference sequence). The CDR3, as DNA: TGTGCCACCAGCAGAGACCAGAGACAGGGAGGCACAGATACGCAGTATTTT. As protein: CATSRDQRQGGTDTQYF.

This clonotype was counted ten times or more. The V gene is TRBV12-3 or TRBV12-4, the J gene TRBJ2-1; the D is unclear. This CDR3 comprises 11 residues. V lost 6 bases and J 4 bases, leaving 4 bases between the germline ends. As DNA, the CDR3 is TGTGCCAGCAGCTTTTACAATGAGCAGTTCTTC. Its protein is CASSFYNEQFF.

This clonotype was detected many times. The chain has TRBV20-1 and TRBJ2-5; TRBD2 matches at 8 bases. Germline lookup yields CDR1 DFQATT and CDR2 SNEGSKA (reference sequence). The CDR3 covers 14 residues. V gave up 1 base and J gave up 5 bases; unmatched junction bases: 6. In nucleotides, the CDR3 is TGCAGTGCTAGAGTTTCATTAGCGGGGGAGACCCAGTACTTC. Its translation is CSARVSLAGETQYF.

There are many counts of this clonotype. The chain recombines TRBV7-2 with TRBJ1-5; D uncertain. Germline values: CDR1 SGHTA, CDR2 FQGNSA. The V gene lost 5 bases and the J gene lost 0 bases, with 8 bases spanning the gap. The CDR3 length is 14 residues. The CDR3 here is CASSPSGSNQPQHF. The CDR3 DNA follows: TGTGCCAGCAGCCCCTCCGGTAGCAATCAGCCCCAGCATTTT.

This clonotype was detected ten times or more. The chain uses TRBV4-2 and TRBJ1-2; weak D call: TRBD1 (5 bases). Looked up from germline, CDR1 is LGHNA and CDR2 is YNFKEQ. V lost 0 bases and J lost 6, with 11 bases in between. The CDR3 has 14 amino acids. CDR3 nucleotides: TGTGCCAGCAGCCAAGATGACAGATCTGATGGCTACACCTTC. It specifies CASSQDDRSDGYTF.

This clonotype was recorded a few times. The chain couples TRBV7-2 to TRBJ2-1, with D possibly matching TRBD1 (5 bases). Germline V gene lookup returns CDR1 SGHTA and CDR2 FQGNSA. The CDR3 is 15 amino acids. Trimming took 0 bases from V and 2 from J, leaving 8 bases between them. Written as DNA, the CDR3 is TGTGCCAGCAGCTTAGCGGGGCGCCCCTACAATGAGCAGTTCTTC. It codes for CASSLAGRPYNEQFF. The full variable domain, rest sourced from reference TRBV7-2 and TRBJ2-1, is GAGVSQSPSNKVTEKGKDVELRCDPISGHTALYWYRQSLGQGLEFLIYFQGNSAPDKSGLPSDRFSAERTGGSVSTLTIQRTQQEDSAVYLCASSLAGRPYNEQFFGPGTRLTVL.

The chain employs TRBV7-2 and TRBJ1-1; D call uncertain. The CDR3 covers 13 residues. The germline gives CDR1 SGHTA, CDR2 FQGNSA. Trimming removed 4 bases from V and 5 bases from J, with 11 bases in between. CDR3 sequence: CASSSVSRTEAFF. The DNA for the CDR3 is TGTGCCAGCAGCTCTGTTTCAAGAACTGAAGCTTTCTTT.

Only a few counts were recorded for this clonotype. This chain uses TRBV12-5 with TRBJ1-5, with a possible D match to TRBD1 (6 bases). CDR1 is LGHNT, CDR2 FRNRAP, per germline. CDR3 length: 12 amino acids. The V end lost 6 bases, the J end lost 6 bases, and 9 bases lay between the germline ends. This CDR3 reads CASGRQVQPQHF. CDR3 nucleotide sequence: TGTGCTAGTGGGCGACAGGTTCAGCCCCAGCATTTT. The full variable domain, in which reference TRBV12-5 and TRBJ1-5 provide the parts outside the CDR3, is DARVTQTPRHKVTEMGQEVTMRCQPILGHNTVFWYRQTMMQGLELLAYFRNRAPLDDSGMPKDRFSAEMPDATLATLKIQPSEPRDSAVYFCASGRQVQPQHFGDGTRLSIL.

This clonotype was counted a few times. The chain uses TRBV6-5 and TRBJ2-1; the D gene is possibly TRBD1 (6 bases). CDR3 length: 14 amino acids. From germline, CDR1 is MNHEY and CDR2 SVGAGI. Trimming removed 5 bases at V and 4 bases at J, with 12 bases between. In nucleotides, the CDR3 is TGTGCCAGCAGTCCGGGACACAATTACAATGAGCAGTTCTTC. This sequence encodes CASSPGHNYNEQFF.

This clonotype occurred a few times. The CDR3 sequence is CASSYILAGGTDTQYF. In DNA form, the CDR3 reads TGTGCCAGCAGTTACATACTAGCGGGGGGAACAGATACGCAGTATTTT. The rearrangement links TRBV6-5 to TRBJ2-3; TRBD2 matches 12 bases. The CDR3 loop spans 16 amino acids. Germline CDR1 is MNHEY and CDR2 is SVGAGI. V was clipped by 2 bases and J by 3 bases; unmatched bases: 3.

This clonotype turned up a few times. The rearrangement joins TRBV4-2 to TRBJ1-4, with D unclear. Germline assignment: CDR1 LGHNA and CDR2 YNFKEQ. The CDR3 contains 18 residues. V lost 0 bases and J 0 bases, leaving 14 bases between the germline ends. This chain's CDR3 is CASSQDYPRSATNEKLFF. The CDR3 bases are TGTGCCAGCAGCCAAGATTATCCGCGCTCTGCAACTAATGAAAAACTGTTTTTT.

V gene TRBV5-6 combines with J gene TRBJ1-2, with 9 bases that match TRBD1. Germline CDR1 and CDR2: SGHDT and YYEEEE. The length of the CDR3 is 15 residues. J was trimmed by 4 bases and V by 4 bases; bases with no gene match: 8. CDR3 in amino acids: CASSPGTGFGYGYTF. The CDR3 nucleotides read TGTGCCAGCAGCCCCGGGACAGGGTTTGGCTATGGCTACACCTTC.

This CDR3 reads CSVDIPPDRETYEQYF. CDR3 DNA sequence: TGCAGCGTTGATATCCCCCCGGACAGGGAAACCTACGAGCAGTACTTC. The chain has TRBV29-1 and TRBJ2-7; 8 bases agree with TRBD1. Germline V gene sequence: CDR1 SQVTM, CDR2 ANQGSEA. The CDR3 spans 16 residues. The V segment lost 3 bases and the J segment 2 bases; nucleotides outside the gene matches: 12.

In its sample, this clonotype was seen many times. CDR3 sequence reads: CASSLWGNVEETQYF. The CDR3, as DNA: TGCGCCAGCAGCTTATGGGGAAATGTGGAGGAGACCCAGTACTTC. The chain has TRBV5-1 and TRBJ2-5; no clear D gene. The CDR3 has 15 residues. Trimming stripped 2 bases from V and 5 bases from J, with 16 bases between. Germline V gene lookup returns CDR1 SGHRS and CDR2 YFSETQ.

This clonotype was found many times. The chain carries TRBV7-2 and TRBJ2-1; 13 bases match TRBD2. After removal of 4 bases from V and 9 bases from J, the junction contained 9 bases not matched to a gene. CDR1 is SGHTA, CDR2 FQGNSA, per germline. The CDR3 is 16 residues long. CDR3 residues: CASSSGLAGALGEQFF. CDR3 coding DNA: TGTGCCAGCAGCTCAGGACTAGCGGGGGCCCTGGGTGAGCAGTTCTTC.

This clonotype counts as medium-sized. This sequence joins TRBV2 and TRBJ1-6; D is undetermined. The CDR3 covers 14 residues. In germline, CDR1 is SNHLY, CDR2 FYNNEI. The V end was cut by 5 bases, the J end by 2 bases, with 7 bases between. This chain's CDR3 is CASSMVAYNSPLHF. In DNA, the CDR3 is TGTGCCAGCAGTATGGTCGCCTATAATTCACCCCTCCACTTT.

This clonotype has at least ten counts. The chain has TRBV27 and TRBJ2-6; D unclear. Germline V gene sequence: CDR1 MNHEY, CDR2 SMNVEV (reference sequence). Trimming removed 6 bases at V and 2 bases at J, with 8 bases between. The CDR3 sequence is 14 residues long. The CDR3 loop is CASSPLTGANVLTF. For the CDR3, the DNA is TGTGCCAGCAGCCCCCTCACTGGGGCCAACGTCCTGACTTTC.

This clonotype was found a few times. The chain combines TRBV5-5 with TRBJ2-6; tentatively, D is TRBD1 (5 bases). Looked up from germline, CDR1 is SGHKS and CDR2 is YYEKEE (reference sequence). Trimming cost V 1 base and J 0 bases, with 11 bases left between them. The CDR3 covers 17 residues. DNA for the CDR3: TGTGCCAGCAGCTTGCAGGGCCCGAGCTCTGGGGCCAACGTCCTGACTTTC. It specifies CASSLQGPSSGANVLTF.

The chain is built from TRBV6-5 and TRBJ2-2; D remains ambiguous. CDR3 length: 15 residues. The V gene lost 5 bases and the J gene lost 0 bases, with 10 bases spanning the gap. Germline CDR1 MNHEY, CDR2 SVGAGI. The CDR3 protein is CASSTSRANTGELFF. CDR3 nucleotide sequence: TGTGCCAGCAGTACTTCCCGGGCGAACACCGGGGAGCTGTTTTTT.

CDR3 protein: CSARDQDRGGLDTEAFF. CDR3 nucleotides: TGCAGTGCTAGAGATCAGGACAGGGGGGGTTTGGACACTGAAGCTTTCTTT. The chain uses TRBV20-1 and TRBJ1-1, with 10 bases fitting TRBD1. CDR1 and CDR2 from the germline V gene are DFQATT and SNEGSKA (reference sequence). The J segment lost 3 bases and the V segment lost 0 bases, leaving 10 bases of the junction unmatched. CDR3 length: 17 residues.